Listed here are 2 T cell receptor beta chains from one sample, sequenced in a study of read filtering for tumor transcriptome and immune sequencing. From roughly 390 ng of RNA, a library with molecular barcoded alpha/delta and beta/gamma adaptors was made. TCRdb re-called the reads through MiXCR, storing one row per CDR3 protein. The table has about 93,000 distinct CDR3 sequences, under 25% seen once; the top ten hold about an eighth. Input material: a population of CD138-negative cells sorted from bone marrow. The receptors were gathered from a donor aged 40 or older with multiple myeloma.

This clonotype occurred a few times. The chain carries TRBV3-1 and TRBJ2-1, with no clear D. Trimming cost V 4 bases and J 11 bases, with 9 bases left between them. The CDR3 runs to 11 residues. Per the germline V gene, CDR1 is LGHDT and CDR2 is YNNKEL (reference sequence). CDR3 sequence reads: CASSRDMKQFF. CDR3 sequence (DNA): TGTGCCAGCAGCCGAGATATGAAGCAGTTCTTC.

This clonotype came up many times. This rearrangement joins TRBV6-2 or TRBV6-3 to TRBJ2-6, with D perhaps given as TRBD1 or TRBD2 (5 bases each). The CDR3 consists of 16 residues. Trimming cost V 5 bases and J 0 bases, with 11 bases left between them. From germline, CDR1 is MNHEY and CDR2 SVGEGT. CDR3 DNA sequence: TGTGCCAGCAGTGGGACGTATCTCTCTGGGGCCAACGTCCTGACTTTC. It translates to CASSGTYLSGANVLTF.